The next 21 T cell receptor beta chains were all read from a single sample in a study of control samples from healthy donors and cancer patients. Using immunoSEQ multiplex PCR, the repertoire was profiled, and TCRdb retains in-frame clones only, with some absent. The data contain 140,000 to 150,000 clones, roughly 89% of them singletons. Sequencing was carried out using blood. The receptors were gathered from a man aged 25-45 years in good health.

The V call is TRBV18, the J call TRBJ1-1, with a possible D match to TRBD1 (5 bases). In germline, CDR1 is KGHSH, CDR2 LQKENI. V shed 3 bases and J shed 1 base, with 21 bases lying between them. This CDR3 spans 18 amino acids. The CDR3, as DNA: TGTGCCAGCTCACCCGTCGCGGGGGACCTCGGGGGGAACACTGAAGCTTTCTTT. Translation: CASSPVAGDLGGNTEAFF.

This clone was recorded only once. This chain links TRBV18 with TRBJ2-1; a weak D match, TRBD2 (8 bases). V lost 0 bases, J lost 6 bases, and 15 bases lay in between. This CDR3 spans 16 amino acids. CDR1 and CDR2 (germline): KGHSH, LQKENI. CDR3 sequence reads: CASSPPGQAGGNEQFF. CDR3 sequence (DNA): TGTGCCAGCTCACCACCCGGACAGGCGGGGGGCAATGAGCAGTTCTTC.

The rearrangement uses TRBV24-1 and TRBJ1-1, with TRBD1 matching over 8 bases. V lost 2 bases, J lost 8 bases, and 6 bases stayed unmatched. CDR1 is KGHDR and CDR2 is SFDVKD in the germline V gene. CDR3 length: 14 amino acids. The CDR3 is CATSDSGGAREAFF. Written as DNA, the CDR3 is TGTGCCACCAGTGATTCAGGGGGCGCGAGGGAAGCTTTCTTT.

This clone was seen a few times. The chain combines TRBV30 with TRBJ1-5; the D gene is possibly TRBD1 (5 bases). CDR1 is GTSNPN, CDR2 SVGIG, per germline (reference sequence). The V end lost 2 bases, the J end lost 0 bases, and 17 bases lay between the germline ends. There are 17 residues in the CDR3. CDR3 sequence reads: CAWSSRQGSYSNQPQHF. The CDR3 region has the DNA TGTGCCTGGAGTTCGAGGCAGGGCAGCTATAGCAATCAGCCCCAGCATTTT.

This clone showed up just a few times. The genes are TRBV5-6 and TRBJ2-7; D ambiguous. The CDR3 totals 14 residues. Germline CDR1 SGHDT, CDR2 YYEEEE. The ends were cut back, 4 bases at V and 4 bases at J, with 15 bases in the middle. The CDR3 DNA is TGTGCCAGCAGCCCCCGGCCTCATGGATACGAGCAGTACTTC. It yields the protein CASSPRPHGYEQYF.

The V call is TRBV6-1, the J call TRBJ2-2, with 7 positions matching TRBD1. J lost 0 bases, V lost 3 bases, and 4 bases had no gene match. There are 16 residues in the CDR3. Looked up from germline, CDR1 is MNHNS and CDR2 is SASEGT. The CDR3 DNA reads TGTGCCAGCAGTGACCACAGGGGCACGAACACCGGGGAGCTGTTTTTT. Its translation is CASSDHRGTNTGELFF.

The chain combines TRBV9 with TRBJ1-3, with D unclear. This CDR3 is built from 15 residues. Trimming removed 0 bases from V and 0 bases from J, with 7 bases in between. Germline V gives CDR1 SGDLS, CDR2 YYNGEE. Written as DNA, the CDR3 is TGTGCCAGCAGCGTAGGACCGAACTCTGGAAACACCATATATTTT. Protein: CASSVGPNSGNTIYF. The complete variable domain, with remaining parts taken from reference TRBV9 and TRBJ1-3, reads DSGVTQTPKHLITATGQRVTLRCSPRSGDLSVYWYQQSLDQGLQFLIQYYNGEERAKGNILERFSAQQFPDLHSELNLSSLELGDSALYFCASSVGPNSGNTIYFGEGSWLTVV.

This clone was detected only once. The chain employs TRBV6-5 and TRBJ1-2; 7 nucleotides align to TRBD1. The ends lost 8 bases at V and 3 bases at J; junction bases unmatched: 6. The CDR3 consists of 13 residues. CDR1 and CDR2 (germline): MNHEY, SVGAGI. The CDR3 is CASDRAGDYGYTF. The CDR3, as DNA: TGTGCCAGCGACAGGGCGGGGGACTATGGCTACACCTTC.

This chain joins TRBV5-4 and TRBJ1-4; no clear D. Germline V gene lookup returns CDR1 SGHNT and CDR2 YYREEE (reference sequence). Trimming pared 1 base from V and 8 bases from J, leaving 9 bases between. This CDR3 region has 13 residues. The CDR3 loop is CASSLRSGEKLFF. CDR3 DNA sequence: TGTGCCAGCAGCTTGAGGTCAGGCGAAAAACTGTTTTTT.

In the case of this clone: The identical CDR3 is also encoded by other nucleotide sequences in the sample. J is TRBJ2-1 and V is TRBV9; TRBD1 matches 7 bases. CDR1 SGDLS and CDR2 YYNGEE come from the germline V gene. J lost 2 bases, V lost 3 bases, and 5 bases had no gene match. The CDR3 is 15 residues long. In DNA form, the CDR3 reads TGTGCCAGCAGCGCGGGTGGGACAGCCTACAATGAGCAGTTCTTC. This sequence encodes CASSAGGTAYNEQFF.

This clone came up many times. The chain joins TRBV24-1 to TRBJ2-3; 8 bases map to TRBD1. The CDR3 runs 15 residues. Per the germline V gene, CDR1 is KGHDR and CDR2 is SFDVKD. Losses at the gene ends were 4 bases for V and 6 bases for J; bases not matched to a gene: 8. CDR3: CATSDWTGSLDTQYF. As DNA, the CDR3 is TGTGCCACCAGTGACTGGACAGGGAGCTTGGATACGCAGTATTTT.

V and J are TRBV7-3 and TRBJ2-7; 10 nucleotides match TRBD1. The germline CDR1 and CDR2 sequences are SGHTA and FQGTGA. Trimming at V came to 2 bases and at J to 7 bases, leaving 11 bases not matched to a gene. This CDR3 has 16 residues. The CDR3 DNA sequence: TGTGCCAGCAGCTTAGATTTGGACAGGGGGTTGGAGGAGCAGTACTTC. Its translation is CASSLDLDRGLEEQYF.

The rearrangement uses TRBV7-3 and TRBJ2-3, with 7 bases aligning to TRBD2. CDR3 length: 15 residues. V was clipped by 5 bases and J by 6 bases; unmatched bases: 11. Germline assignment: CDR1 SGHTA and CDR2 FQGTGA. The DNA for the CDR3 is TGTGCCAGCAGCCACGTCGCGGGAGTCGCGGATACGCAGTATTTT. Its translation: CASSHVAGVADTQYF. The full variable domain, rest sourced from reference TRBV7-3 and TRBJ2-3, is GAGVSQTPSNKVTEKGKYVELRCDPISGHTALYWYRQSLGQGPEFLIYFQGTGAADDSGLPNDRFFAVRPEGSVSTLKIQRTERGDSAVYLCASSHVAGVADTQYFGPGTRLTVL.

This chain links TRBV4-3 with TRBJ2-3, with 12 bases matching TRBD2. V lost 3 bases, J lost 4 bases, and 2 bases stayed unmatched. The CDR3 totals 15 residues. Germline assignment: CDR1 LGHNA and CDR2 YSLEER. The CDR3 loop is CASSQRLAGADTQYF. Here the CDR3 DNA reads TGCGCCAGCAGCCAGAGACTAGCGGGAGCAGATACGCAGTATTTT.

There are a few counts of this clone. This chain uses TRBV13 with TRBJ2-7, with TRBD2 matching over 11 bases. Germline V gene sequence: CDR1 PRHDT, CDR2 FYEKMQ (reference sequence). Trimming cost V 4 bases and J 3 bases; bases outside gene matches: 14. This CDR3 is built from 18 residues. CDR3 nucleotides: TGTGCCAGCAGCTCCAGACAATATAGCGGGGGGGCAAACTACGAGCAGTACTTC. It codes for CASSSRQYSGGANYEQYF.

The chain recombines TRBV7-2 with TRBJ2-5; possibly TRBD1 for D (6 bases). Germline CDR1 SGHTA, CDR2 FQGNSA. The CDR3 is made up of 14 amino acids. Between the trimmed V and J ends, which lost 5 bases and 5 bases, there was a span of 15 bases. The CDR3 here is CASSVRGGRETQYF. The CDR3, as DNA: TGTGCCAGCAGCGTCAGGGGCGGCCGGGAGACCCAGTACTTC. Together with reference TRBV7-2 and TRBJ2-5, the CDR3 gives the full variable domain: GAGVSQSPSNKVTEKGKDVELRCDPISGHTALYWYRQSLGQGLEFLIYFQGNSAPDKSGLPSDRFSAERTGGSVSTLTIQRTQQEDSAVYLCASSVRGGRETQYFGPGTRLLVL.

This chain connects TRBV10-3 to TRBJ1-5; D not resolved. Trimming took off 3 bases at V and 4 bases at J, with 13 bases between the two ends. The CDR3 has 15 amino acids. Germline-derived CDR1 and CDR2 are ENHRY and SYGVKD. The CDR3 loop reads CAISESPRENQPQHF. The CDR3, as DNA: TGTGCCATCAGTGAAAGCCCTCGGGAAAATCAGCCCCAGCATTTT.

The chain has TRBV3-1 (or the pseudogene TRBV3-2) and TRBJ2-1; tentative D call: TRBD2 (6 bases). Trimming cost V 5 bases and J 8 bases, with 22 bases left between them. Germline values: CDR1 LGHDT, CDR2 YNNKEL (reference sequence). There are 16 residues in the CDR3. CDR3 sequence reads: CASSLKPGLPGHEQFF. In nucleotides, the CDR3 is TGTGCCAGCAGCTTAAAACCGGGACTCCCAGGCCATGAGCAGTTCTTC.

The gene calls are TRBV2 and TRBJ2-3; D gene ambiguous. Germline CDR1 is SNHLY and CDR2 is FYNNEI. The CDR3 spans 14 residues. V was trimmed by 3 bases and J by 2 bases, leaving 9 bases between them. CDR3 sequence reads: CASSDLEVTDTQYF. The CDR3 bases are TGTGCCAGCAGTGACCTAGAGGTCACAGATACGCAGTATTTT.

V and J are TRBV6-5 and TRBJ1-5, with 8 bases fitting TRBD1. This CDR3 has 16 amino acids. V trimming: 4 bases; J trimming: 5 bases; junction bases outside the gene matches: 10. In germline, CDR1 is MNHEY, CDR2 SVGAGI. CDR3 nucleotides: TGTGCCAGCAGTTCAACCTGGACAGGGCGGGATCAGCCCCAGCATTTT. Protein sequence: CASSSTWTGRDQPQHF.

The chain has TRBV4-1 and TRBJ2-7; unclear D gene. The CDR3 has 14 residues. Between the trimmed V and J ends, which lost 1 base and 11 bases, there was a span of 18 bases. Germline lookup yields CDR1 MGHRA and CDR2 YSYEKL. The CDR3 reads CASSQVFAEGQEYF. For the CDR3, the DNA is TGCGCCAGCAGCCAAGTTTTCGCGGAAGGCCAGGAGTACTTC.